Below, one TCR beta chain is given with its context. The sample belongs to a study of shared T cell receptors in the human thymus. Produced via immunoSEQ multiplex PCR; TCRdb's table is partial and in-frame only. Among about 380,000 clones listed, approximately 95% were seen once. The V segment lost 5 bases and the J segment 9 bases; nucleotides outside the gene matches: 10. The CDR3 is 15 amino acids. Germline CDR1 MGHDK, CDR2 SYGVNS. The sequence was collected from a human donor. This chain links TRBV25-1 with TRBJ2-1, with 10 nucleotides matching TRBD2. Source material: thymocytes. CDR3 sequence reads: CASSIGTSDHIEQFF. The CDR3 coding sequence is TGTGCCAGCAGTATCGGGACTAGCGACCACATTGAGCAGTTCTTC.